This TCR beta chain was identified in a study of blood T cells in healthy people across ages. This CDR3 contains 15 residues. Germline V CDR1 and CDR2: KGHDR, SFDVKD. The V end was cut by 4 bases, the J end by 3 bases, with 13 bases between. Alongside a J-beta primer mix, a sample-barcoded 5' primer served in a second PCR lasting roughly 7 to 12 cycles. A template-switch adaptor containing 12 random nucleotides labeled each cDNA molecule. TCRdb ran MiXCR on the 5' RACE reads and lists one entry per CDR3 protein. The data hold 1.5 million to 2 million distinct CDR3 sequences, with around 35% observed a single time.

The TCR was taken from a woman between 25 and 40 years old in good health. This rearrangement joins TRBV24-1 to TRBJ2-3; D is uncertain. The material sequenced was blood. The CDR3 DNA reads TGTGCCACCAGTGAGGGTATCTCTTCGACAGATACGCAGTATTTT. This gives the protein CATSEGISSTDTQYF.